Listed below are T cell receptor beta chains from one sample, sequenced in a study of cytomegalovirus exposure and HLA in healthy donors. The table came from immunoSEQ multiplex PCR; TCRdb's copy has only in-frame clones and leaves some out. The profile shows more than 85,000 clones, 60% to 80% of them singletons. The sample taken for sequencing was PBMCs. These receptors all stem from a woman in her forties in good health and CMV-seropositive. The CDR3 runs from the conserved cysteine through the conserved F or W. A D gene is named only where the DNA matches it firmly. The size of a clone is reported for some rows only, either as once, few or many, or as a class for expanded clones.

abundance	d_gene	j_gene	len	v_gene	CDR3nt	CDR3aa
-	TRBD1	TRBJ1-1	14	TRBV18	TGTGCCAGCTCACCAGAACAGGGGTGGACTGAAGCTTTCTTT	CASSPEQGWTEAFF
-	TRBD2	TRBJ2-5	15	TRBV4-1	TGCGCCAGCAGCCGATCCGGGACTAGCCAAGAGACCCAGTACTTC	CASSRSGTSQETQYF
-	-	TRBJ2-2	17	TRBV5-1	TGCGCCAGCAGCTTGTTCGGAGCGCCCACGAACACCGGGGAGCTGTTTTTT	CASSLFGAPTNTGELFF
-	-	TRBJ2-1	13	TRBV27	TGTGCCAGCTCGATCGCTCAGTACAATGAGCAGTTCTTC	CASSIAQYNEQFF
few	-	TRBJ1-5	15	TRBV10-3	TGTGCCATCAGTGAGTCCCAGGTTCTCCCCCACCCCCAGCATTTT	CAISESQVLPHPQHF
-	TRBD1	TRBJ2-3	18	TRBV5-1	TGCGCCAGCAGCTTACACAATAGCCAGGGGGCAAGAACAGATACGCAGTATTTT	CASSLHNSQGARTDTQYF
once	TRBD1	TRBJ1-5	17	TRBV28	TGTGCCAGCGAGTCGGCCGAAGGTGGCAGGGGGCATCAGCCCCAGCATTTT	CASESAEGGRGHQPQHF
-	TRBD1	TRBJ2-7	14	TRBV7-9	TGTGCCAGCAGCGCGGGACAGGGGTTTGGCGAGCAGTACTTC	CASSAGQGFGEQYF
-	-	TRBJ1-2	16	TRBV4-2	TGTGCCAGCAGCCCAGTCGGGGGGGGAGGAGGCTATGGCTACACCTTC	CASSPVGGGGGYGYTF
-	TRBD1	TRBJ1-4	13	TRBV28	TGTGCCAGCAGTGTCCCACCCAGGGGGAAACTGTTTTTT	CASSVPPRGKLFF
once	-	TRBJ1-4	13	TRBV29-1	TGCAGCGTTGAAGGTTCGGGGAATGAAAAACTGTTTTTT	CSVEGSGNEKLFF
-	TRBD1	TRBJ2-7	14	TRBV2	TGTGCCAGCAGCAGGGACAGAATGAGCTACGAGCAGTACTTC	CASSRDRMSYEQYF
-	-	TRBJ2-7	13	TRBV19	TGTGCCAGTCGGGGATCATTTTCCTACGAGCAGTACTTC	CASRGSFSYEQYF
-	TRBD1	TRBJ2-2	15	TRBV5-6	TGTGCCAGCAGCTCTCGGGACAGATACACCGGGGAGCTGTTTTTT	CASSSRDRYTGELFF
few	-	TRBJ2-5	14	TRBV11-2	TGTGCCAGCAGCCCTAGGACACGCCAAGAGACCCAGTACTTC	CASSPRTRQETQYF
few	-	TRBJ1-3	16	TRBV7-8	TGTGCCAGCAGCTTAAGTAGTAGTTCTTCTGGAAACACCATATATTTT	CASSLSSSSSGNTIYF
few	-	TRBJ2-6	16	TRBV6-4	TGTGCCAGCAGTTCTTCAGTAAGCTCTGGGGCCAACGTCCTGACTTTC	CASSSSVSSGANVLTF
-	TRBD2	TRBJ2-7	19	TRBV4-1	TGCGCCAGCAGCCAAGAGGATATGGGACTAGCGGATAGCTCCTACGAGCAGTACTTC	CASSQEDMGLADSSYEQYF
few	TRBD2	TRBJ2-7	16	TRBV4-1	TGCGCCAGCAGGGGGAGGTCTAGCGGGAAATCCTACGAGCAGTACTTC	CASRGRSSGKSYEQYF
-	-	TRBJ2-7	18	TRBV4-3	TGCGCCAGCAGCCAAGATCGCATCGTTCGCACCTATCCCTACGAGCAGTACTTC	CASSQDRIVRTYPYEQYF
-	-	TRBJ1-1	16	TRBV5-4	TGTGCCAGCAGCTTGGATCCGGGGTGGTCGAGCACTGAAGCTTTCTTT	CASSLDPGWSSTEAFF
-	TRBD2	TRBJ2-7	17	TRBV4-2	TGTGCCAGCAGCCAAGAGCCCAGACTAGCCGTGGCCTACGAGCAGTACTTC	CASSQEPRLAVAYEQYF
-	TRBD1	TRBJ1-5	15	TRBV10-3	TGTGCCATCAGTGAGGGACAGGGACTTTGGCAGCCCCAGCATTTT	CAISEGQGLWQPQHF
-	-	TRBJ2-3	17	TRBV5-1	TGCGCCAGCAGCTTGGGGTCTTCGGCCCGGGGCACAGATACGCAGTATTTT	CASSLGSSARGTDTQYF
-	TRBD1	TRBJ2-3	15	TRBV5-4	TGTGCCAGCAGTTCAAGACAGGGGGTGGCAGATACGCAGTATTTT	CASSSRQGVADTQYF
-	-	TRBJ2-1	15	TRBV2	TGTGCCAGCAGTGTAGTGGAGATCGGGTACAATGAGCAGTTCTTC	CASSVVEIGYNEQFF
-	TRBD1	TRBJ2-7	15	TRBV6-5	TGTGCCAGCAGTTCCCTCGGGACAGGGGGCTCCGAGCAGTACTTC	CASSSLGTGGSEQYF